A selection of T cell receptor beta chains follows, all from one sample in a study of T cells after somatic rescue of genetic block. Generated by immunoSEQ multiplex PCR, the TCRdb table keeps only in-frame clones and is missing some. The table records tens of thousands of clones, 85% to 95% of them present only once. The sequenced sample consisted of peripheral blood mononuclear cells (PBMCs). Source of these receptors: a middle-aged man. Both conserved end residues are part of each CDR3. Fields, in order: J gene, V gene, D gene, clone size, CDR3 DNA, CDR3 protein. A D gene is named only where the DNA matches it firmly. Rows may omit the clone size; those that give it use once, few, many or a size class.

j_gene: TRBJ1-2
v_gene: TRBV30
d_gene: NA
abundance: NA
CDR3nt: TGTGCCTGGAGTTTTCAGGGACACCGAGGGGACTATGGCTACACCTTC
CDR3aa: CAWSFQGHRGDYGYTF

j_gene: TRBJ2-7
v_gene: TRBV5-6
d_gene: NA
abundance: NA
CDR3nt: TGTGCCAGCAGCTCCGGGCCCTACTACGAGCAGTACTTC
CDR3aa: CASSSGPYYEQYF

j_gene: TRBJ1-2
v_gene: TRBV28
d_gene: NA
abundance: NA
CDR3nt: TGTGCCAGCACCTCTGAGGGCTATGGCTACACCTTC
CDR3aa: CASTSEGYGYTF

j_gene: TRBJ1-4
v_gene: TRBV2
d_gene: NA
abundance: NA
CDR3nt: TGTGCCAGCAGTGAAGGAGGGTTGGGGAATGAAAAACTGTTTTTT
CDR3aa: CASSEGGLGNEKLFF

j_gene: TRBJ2-7
v_gene: TRBV25-1
d_gene: TRBD2
abundance: NA
CDR3nt: TGTGCCAGCAGACCCGGGACTAGCGGATACGAGCAGTACTTC
CDR3aa: CASRPGTSGYEQYF

j_gene: TRBJ2-3
v_gene: TRBV2
d_gene: TRBD2
abundance: NA
CDR3nt: TGTGCCAGCAGAGCCGGGACTAGCGGGATCGGGCAGTATTTT
CDR3aa: CASRAGTSGIGQYF

j_gene: TRBJ2-6
v_gene: TRBV10-3
d_gene: TRBD1
abundance: NA
CDR3nt: TGTGCCATCAGACAGGGGGTAGGGGCTGGGGCCAACGTCCTGACTTTC
CDR3aa: CAIRQGVGAGANVLTF

j_gene: TRBJ2-5
v_gene: TRBV25-1
d_gene: NA
abundance: NA
CDR3nt: TGTGCCAGCAGTGGTTCGGGGGCAGAGACCCAGTACTTC
CDR3aa: CASSGSGAETQYF

j_gene: TRBJ2-1
v_gene: TRBV6-1
d_gene: TRBD2
abundance: NA
CDR3nt: TGTGCCAGCAGTGAAATACAGCGGGAAGGAAATGAGCAGTTCTTC
CDR3aa: CASSEIQREGNEQFF

j_gene: TRBJ2-7
v_gene: TRBV11-2
d_gene: NA
abundance: NA
CDR3nt: TGTGCCAGCAGCTTTACGGCGGACCCCTACGAGCAGTACTTC
CDR3aa: CASSFTADPYEQYF

j_gene: TRBJ1-2
v_gene: TRBV29-1
d_gene: NA
abundance: NA
CDR3nt: TGCAGCGTTGAGATCGGGTCCTATGGCTACACCTTC
CDR3aa: CSVEIGSYGYTF

j_gene: TRBJ2-2
v_gene: TRBV7-9
d_gene: NA
abundance: NA
CDR3nt: TGTGCCAGCAGCGGAGACGGATACACCGGGGAGCTGTTTTTT
CDR3aa: CASSGDGYTGELFF

j_gene: TRBJ2-2
v_gene: TRBV28
d_gene: NA
abundance: NA
CDR3nt: TGTGCCAGCAGTTTACAGGTCCCAAACACCGGGGAGCTGTTTTTT
CDR3aa: CASSLQVPNTGELFF

j_gene: TRBJ2-7
v_gene: TRBV7-6
d_gene: NA
abundance: NA
CDR3nt: TGTGCCAGCAGCCCGACCGGGACACACTACGAGCAGTACTTC
CDR3aa: CASSPTGTHYEQYF

j_gene: TRBJ1-4
v_gene: TRBV19
d_gene: TRBD1
abundance: once
CDR3nt: TGTGCCAGTAGTATAGGCGGGACAGTGAATGAAAAACTGTTTTTT
CDR3aa: CASSIGGTVNEKLFF

j_gene: TRBJ1-6
v_gene: TRBV5-1
d_gene: TRBD1
abundance: NA
CDR3nt: TGCGCCAGCAGCTCCTACTCACAGGGGGCAGGCAATTCACCCCTCCACTTT
CDR3aa: CASSSYSQGAGNSPLHF

j_gene: TRBJ2-5
v_gene: TRBV2
d_gene: NA
abundance: NA
CDR3nt: TGTGCCAGCAGTGTTACAAGGGACACACAAGAGACCCAGTACTTC
CDR3aa: CASSVTRDTQETQYF

j_gene: TRBJ1-2
v_gene: TRBV19
d_gene: TRBD1
abundance: NA
CDR3nt: TGTGCCAGTAGTATCGGCGACAGGGTCGACTATGGCTACACCTTC
CDR3aa: CASSIGDRVDYGYTF

j_gene: TRBJ1-2
v_gene: TRBV29-1
d_gene: NA
abundance: NA
CDR3nt: TGCAGCGTGGGGGACGCCTACTATGGCTACACCTTC
CDR3aa: CSVGDAYYGYTF

j_gene: TRBJ1-5
v_gene: TRBV15
d_gene: NA
abundance: NA
CDR3nt: TGTGCCACCAGCAGAGGCCTGGATCAGCCCCAGCATTTT
CDR3aa: CATSRGLDQPQHF

j_gene: TRBJ2-7
v_gene: TRBV19
d_gene: NA
abundance: NA
CDR3nt: TGTGCCAGTAGTACCCGGGGAAGAGTAAACGAGCAGTACTTC
CDR3aa: CASSTRGRVNEQYF

j_gene: TRBJ1-1
v_gene: TRBV19
d_gene: NA
abundance: NA
CDR3nt: TGTGCCAGTAGTATAGTTCGACAGCACACTGAAGCTTTCTTT
CDR3aa: CASSIVRQHTEAFF

j_gene: TRBJ1-5
v_gene: TRBV7-2
d_gene: NA
abundance: NA
CDR3nt: TGTGCCAGCAGCTCCCAATATAGCAATCAGCCCCAGCATTTT
CDR3aa: CASSSQYSNQPQHF

j_gene: TRBJ1-6
v_gene: TRBV18
d_gene: TRBD1
abundance: NA
CDR3nt: TGTGCCAGCTCAGGGCAGGGGGAGAATTCACCCCTCCACTTT
CDR3aa: CASSGQGENSPLHF

j_gene: TRBJ2-7
v_gene: TRBV6-5
d_gene: TRBD2
abundance: NA
CDR3nt: TGTGCCAGCAGTACGGATCGGGACTACCGTTACGAGCAGTACTTC
CDR3aa: CASSTDRDYRYEQYF

j_gene: TRBJ2-2
v_gene: TRBV5-4
d_gene: TRBD2
abundance: NA
CDR3nt: TGTGCCAGCAGCTTTTGGGGACTAGCGGGAGGGCCGTCTAACACCGGGGAGCTGTTTTTT
CDR3aa: CASSFWGLAGGPSNTGELFF

j_gene: TRBJ1-1
v_gene: TRBV5-1
d_gene: NA
abundance: few
CDR3nt: TGCGCCAGCAGACTCGACAGGTCGAACACTGAAGCTTTCTTT
CDR3aa: CASRLDRSNTEAFF

j_gene: TRBJ2-7
v_gene: TRBV7-9
d_gene: NA
abundance: once
CDR3nt: TGTGCCAGCACCTCAGGGGCTCCGGGTGAGCAGTACTTC
CDR3aa: CASTSGAPGEQYF

j_gene: TRBJ1-4
v_gene: TRBV11-3
d_gene: NA
abundance: NA
CDR3nt: TGTGCCAGCAGCTTAGATCCAGGGAGAGGGCACAATGAAAAACTGTTTTTT
CDR3aa: CASSLDPGRGHNEKLFF

j_gene: TRBJ2-2
v_gene: TRBV4-3
d_gene: NA
abundance: NA
CDR3nt: TGCGCCAGCAGCCAAGTGTCCAGGGGAGGGAACACCGGGGAGCTGTTTTTT
CDR3aa: CASSQVSRGGNTGELFF

j_gene: TRBJ2-1
v_gene: TRBV5-4
d_gene: NA
abundance: NA
CDR3nt: TGTGCCAGCAGCTTGGATGAGTTGGGGGAGCAGTTCTTC
CDR3aa: CASSLDELGEQFF

j_gene: TRBJ2-1
v_gene: TRBV4-3
d_gene: TRBD2
abundance: NA
CDR3nt: TGCGCCAGCAGCCAGACTAGCGGTCAGCGTGAGCAGTTCTTC
CDR3aa: CASSQTSGQREQFF

j_gene: TRBJ2-7
v_gene: TRBV5-1
d_gene: TRBD1
abundance: NA
CDR3nt: TGCGCCAGCAGCCCTCCGGGACAGGGATCACCCTACGAGCAGTACTTC
CDR3aa: CASSPPGQGSPYEQYF

j_gene: TRBJ2-2
v_gene: TRBV15
d_gene: NA
abundance: NA
CDR3nt: TGTGCCACCAGCAGAGGGAACACAGTTACCCACCCGACCGGGGAGCTGTTTTTT
CDR3aa: CATSRGNTVTHPTGELFF

j_gene: TRBJ2-7
v_gene: TRBV28
d_gene: NA
abundance: NA
CDR3nt: TGTGCCAGCAGCCCACTACTGGAGCAGTACTTC
CDR3aa: CASSPLLEQYF

j_gene: TRBJ2-3
v_gene: TRBV9
d_gene: NA
abundance: NA
CDR3nt: TGTGCCAGCAGCGGAGGGGCCGATGGTACGCAGTATTTT
CDR3aa: CASSGGADGTQYF

j_gene: TRBJ2-1
v_gene: TRBV4-3
d_gene: NA
abundance: NA
CDR3nt: TGCGCCAGCAGCCAAGATCGGGGCAGGGGTTACAATGAGCAGTTCTTC
CDR3aa: CASSQDRGRGYNEQFF

j_gene: TRBJ2-1
v_gene: TRBV30
d_gene: NA
abundance: NA
CDR3nt: TGTGCCTGCAGTCCAAATTACAATGAGCAGTTCTTC
CDR3aa: CACSPNYNEQFF

j_gene: TRBJ2-6
v_gene: TRBV28
d_gene: NA
abundance: NA
CDR3nt: TGTGCCAGCAGTAAAACTCGTTTCGGGGCCAACGTCCTGACTTTC
CDR3aa: CASSKTRFGANVLTF

j_gene: TRBJ2-2
v_gene: TRBV6-4
d_gene: TRBD2
abundance: NA
CDR3nt: TGTGCCAGCAGCCCCGAGGGTAGCGGGGTAGCCGGGGAGCTGTTTTTT
CDR3aa: CASSPEGSGVAGELFF

j_gene: TRBJ2-4
v_gene: TRBV7-8
d_gene: NA
abundance: NA
CDR3nt: TGTGCCAGCAGCTCCCCACAGGACACCCTCAGTAACATTCAGTACTTC
CDR3aa: CASSSPQDTLSNIQYF

j_gene: TRBJ2-2
v_gene: TRBV5-4
d_gene: TRBD2
abundance: NA
CDR3nt: TGTGCCAGCAGCTTCGGGGGGAGCATCACCGGGGAGCTGTTTTTT
CDR3aa: CASSFGGSITGELFF

j_gene: TRBJ2-1
v_gene: TRBV7-2
d_gene: TRBD2
abundance: NA
CDR3nt: TGTGCCAGCAGCTCAGCGGGACCCGCCTACAATGAGCAGTTCTTC
CDR3aa: CASSSAGPAYNEQFF

j_gene: TRBJ2-7
v_gene: TRBV6-5
d_gene: NA
abundance: NA
CDR3nt: TGTGCCAGCAGCCCGGCGGGACAGACCTCCTACGAGCAGTACTTC
CDR3aa: CASSPAGQTSYEQYF

j_gene: TRBJ1-4
v_gene: TRBV7-9
d_gene: NA
abundance: once
CDR3nt: TGTGCCAGCAGCTTAGACCGGGGCTCCCGGGAAAAACTGTTTTTT
CDR3aa: CASSLDRGSREKLFF

j_gene: TRBJ1-4
v_gene: TRBV28
d_gene: NA
abundance: once
CDR3nt: TGTGCCAGCAGTTCACCAAATACGAATGAAAAACTGTTTTTT
CDR3aa: CASSSPNTNEKLFF

j_gene: TRBJ1-2
v_gene: TRBV7-9
d_gene: NA
abundance: NA
CDR3nt: TGTGCCAGCAGCCCCCGACAGAGACTAGGGGGCTACACCTTC
CDR3aa: CASSPRQRLGGYTF

j_gene: TRBJ1-1
v_gene: TRBV5-4
d_gene: TRBD1
abundance: NA
CDR3nt: TGTGCCAGCAGCTTGTCTCTACTTCGGACAGGGGGGGGCACTGAAGCTTTCTTT
CDR3aa: CASSLSLLRTGGGTEAFF

j_gene: TRBJ1-1
v_gene: TRBV2
d_gene: NA
abundance: NA
CDR3nt: TGTGCCAGCAGTGATTCAGGGGCCACTGAAGCTTTCTTT
CDR3aa: CASSDSGATEAFF

j_gene: TRBJ1-2
v_gene: TRBV2
d_gene: NA
abundance: NA
CDR3nt: TGTGCCAGCAGTGAAAGGCAGTCCGGTGGCTACACCTTC
CDR3aa: CASSERQSGGYTF

j_gene: TRBJ2-7
v_gene: TRBV29-1
d_gene: TRBD1
abundance: NA
CDR3nt: TGCAGCGGATATCTTAGGGACAGGGACGAGCAGTACTTC
CDR3aa: CSGYLRDRDEQYF

j_gene: TRBJ2-2
v_gene: TRBV29-1
d_gene: NA
abundance: NA
CDR3nt: TGCAGCGTTGAAAGGGGGGAGGAGCTGTTTTTT
CDR3aa: CSVERGEELFF

j_gene: TRBJ2-1
v_gene: TRBV2
d_gene: TRBD2
abundance: NA
CDR3nt: TGTGCCAGCATGGGACTAGCGGGAGTCCGGCAGTTCTTC
CDR3aa: CASMGLAGVRQFF

j_gene: TRBJ2-7
v_gene: TRBV5-1
d_gene: TRBD2
abundance: NA
CDR3nt: TGCGCCAGCAGCTTACGGGCGGGGGGTTCTCACGAGCAGTACTTC
CDR3aa: CASSLRAGGSHEQYF

j_gene: TRBJ2-1
v_gene: TRBV18
d_gene: NA
abundance: NA
CDR3nt: TGTGCCAGCTCACCAGGGGGGCCGGATGAGCAGTTCTTC
CDR3aa: CASSPGGPDEQFF

j_gene: TRBJ1-4
v_gene: TRBV29-1
d_gene: TRBD1
abundance: NA
CDR3nt: TGCAGCGCCGAAGGGACAGCGGACGCAAAACTGTTTTTT
CDR3aa: CSAEGTADAKLFF

j_gene: TRBJ1-3
v_gene: TRBV5-1
d_gene: TRBD1
abundance: NA
CDR3nt: TGCGCCAGCAGCTTGGCGGGACAGGGATCTGGAAACACCATATATTTT
CDR3aa: CASSLAGQGSGNTIYF

j_gene: TRBJ2-3
v_gene: TRBV2
d_gene: NA
abundance: NA
CDR3nt: TGTGCCAGCATCAACCTCCCTGAAGTCACAGATACGCAGTATTTT
CDR3aa: CASINLPEVTDTQYF

j_gene: TRBJ2-1
v_gene: TRBV18
d_gene: NA
abundance: NA
CDR3nt: TGTGCCAGCTCACATAGCGGCACCTACAATGAGCAGTTCTTC
CDR3aa: CASSHSGTYNEQFF